This TCR beta chain was sequenced in a study of blood T cells in healthy people across ages (dated by TCRdb to 2015 to 2017). Looking at the study overall: In model experiments, template switching captured roughly one uniquely barcoded TCR beta cDNA molecule for every two T cells. Donors of different ages were randomly distributed across sequencing lanes to avoid experimental bias. Two additional independent replicas of 1 million unique cDNA reads from the same blood draw were analyzed for two donors (one aged 18 to 29 and one aged 80 or older). Four age groups were formed from the donors: young (average approximately 16 years), middle-aged (around 37), aged (over 55) and long-lived (around 82). To track age-related changes in TCR beta repertoire diversity, the study relied on deep sequencing normalized with unique cDNA molecular identifiers. What the work shows at the level of the full study, not this receptor alone: There was a strong correlation between observed TCR beta diversity and the percentage of naive T cells measured by flow cytometry. Donor CMV infection status was unknown, potentially confounding age-related changes in expanded clonotypes. Because profiling used bulk unsorted PBMCs, naive and antigen-experienced compartments could not be compared conclusively. As age increased, observed TCR beta diversity per million T cells dropped in a roughly linear way, and a significant reduction was already evident by age roughly 36. Compared with the aged group, the long-lived group had more naive CD4+ T cells, fewer expanded clones and increased TCR diversity, suggesting age selection. Estimates of total diversity based on one million sequenced T cells were considered lower bounds and underestimates.

Libraries were prepared through 5' RACE. These reads were obtained on an Illumina HiSeq 2500. The second PCR ran for roughly 7 to 12 cycles and used a J-beta primer mix along with a sample-barcoded 5' primer. Each TCR beta cDNA molecule received a unique molecular identifier from a template-switch 5' adaptor carrying 12 random nucleotides. Each sample yielded at least 2.5 million CDR3-containing paired-end reads. All of the RNA was converted into first-strand cDNA using the Mint cDNA synthesis kit, with a TRBC-specific oligonucleotide serving as the primer. After uracil-DNA glycosylase treatment, a first 18-cycle PCR used universal primers M1SS and BC2_uni_R on all cDNA. As for the authors' bioinformatics: Each sample was normalized by randomly selecting 1 million high-quality reads, each carrying a distinct molecular identifier. Reads sharing molecular identifiers were discarded rather than binned into consensus sequences. MiTCR, set to a Q25 quality threshold and the strictest error-elimination algorithm, was used for CDR3 identification, clonotype clustering and error correction. Lower-bound total TCR beta diversity was estimated with a nonparametric unseen species model using Euler transformation. TCRdb trimmed the raw reads at Q25, called clones with MiXCR and kept productive beta chains. Rows merge per CDR3 protein into single entries with the most common DNA and genes. The V and J calls follow TCRdb's processing rather than the paper's. This sample lists around 850,000 distinct CDR3 sequences; 35% to 40% were detected once. The leading ten clones occupy 10% to 15% of the sample.

Donors were a few dozen systemically healthy Caucasian individuals from Russia aged roughly 6 to 90 years. Around 9.9 milliliters of peripheral blood were collected from each donor into EDTA-treated Vacutainer tubes. PBMCs were isolated by Ficoll-Paque density-gradient centrifugation, with at least 6 million obtained per sample. Trizol reagent was used to extract total RNA from PBMCs, with at least 6 micrograms per sample. The percentages of naive CD45RAhigh/CD27high T cells were determined by flow cytometry on a PBMC aliquot from every donor. The cysteine opens and the phenylalanine closes a CDR3 of 13 amino acids. Solely the CDR3 DNA is kept, with 39 bases framed from the first base. Looking up the germline V gene (reference sequence) yields CDR1 SEHNR and CDR2 FQNEAQ. Clipping removes 4 bases from V and 4 bases from J, with 3 as the unmatched junction base count. A note on this clonotype: No antigen is known for it. Base qualities are not recorded, but no much larger clone differs from it by a single base.

This chain joins TRBV7-9 to TRBJ1-1, with 7 bases aligning to TRBD1. What was sequenced was blood. The TCR comes from a man aged 18 to 30 in good health. The CDR3 sequence is CASSSGGSTEAFF. The nucleotide sequence reads TGTGCCAGCAGCTCAGGGGGTTCCACTGAAGCTTTCTTT.